This TCR beta chain was found in a study of shared clonotypes between healthy human individuals. The protocol was immunoSEQ multiplex PCR, while the TCRdb copy is restricted to in-frame clones and leaves out a portion. The repertoire holds 1,500,000 or so clones, with approximately 98.5% as singletons. About this clone: Its antigen is as yet unknown.

Overall study results and limits: An effect of sequencing depth on clonotype sharing among donors was expected.

CDR1 is MGHDK and CDR2 is SYGVNS in the germline V gene. The ends lost 6 bases at V and 8 bases at J; junction bases unmatched: 14. The CDR3 spans 16 residues. The chain carries TRBV25-1 and TRBJ2-1; 9 bases agree with TRBD1. This TCR derives from a man younger than 40 in good health. Sequencing was done on a sample of naive CD4+ T cells sorted from blood. Indicated subset: CD45RA+ positively selected. CDR3 loop: CASSLKTGTGHDEQFF. The CDR3 DNA follows: TGTGCCAGCAGCCTCAAGACCGGGACAGGGCACGATGAGCAGTTCTTC.